A single sample gave rise to the 25 T cell receptor beta chains below, sequenced in a study of shared clonotypes between healthy human individuals. TCRdb's table, derived via immunoSEQ multiplex PCR, lists solely in-frame clones and lacks some. There are 2,500,000 or so clones in the sample; roughly 93% occur only once, and around 0.37% lies in the top ten. The source material was naive CD4+ T cells from PBMCs. Subset defined: CD45RA+ positively selected. Source of these receptors: a young man in good health. Some clones in this sample may be carry-over from other donors' samples.

The V call is TRBV7-9, the J call TRBJ2-7; D possibly corresponds to TRBD2 (6 bases). V was trimmed by 5 bases and J by 4 bases, leaving 6 bases between them. In germline, CDR1 is SEHNR, CDR2 FQNEAQ (reference sequence). CDR3 length equals 11 residues. The CDR3 spells CASSREYEQYF. DNA of the CDR3: TGTGCCAGCAGCCGGGAGTACGAGCAGTACTTC.

The CDR3 is CASSQDIDGRNQPQHF. The CDR3 DNA follows: TGCGCCAGCAGCCAAGATATAGACGGAAGAAATCAGCCCCAGCATTTT. The chain combines TRBV4-3 with TRBJ1-5; no clear D. V lost 0 bases, J lost 4 bases, and 13 bases lay in between. This CDR3 has 16 amino acids. CDR1 and CDR2 (germline): LGHNA, YSLEER.

This chain connects TRBV28 to TRBJ2-3, with D perhaps matching TRBD1 (6 bases). Germline CDR1 reads MDHEN; CDR2 reads SYDVKM. V lost 6 bases, J lost 2 bases, and 15 bases lay in between. This CDR3 is 15 amino acids long. The CDR3 DNA follows: TGTGCCAGCAGACCAAGCACAGGGTCCACAGATACGCAGTATTTT. Protein: CASRPSTGSTDTQYF. The full variable domain, with the rest looked up from reference TRBV28 and TRBJ2-3, is DVKVTQSSRYLVKRTGEKVFLECVQDMDHENMFWYRQDPGLGLRLIYFSYDVKMKEKGDIPEGYSVSREKKERFSLILESASTNQTSMYLCASRPSTGSTDTQYFGPGTRLTVL.

The rearrangement links TRBV2 to TRBJ2-1; 14 nucleotides line up with TRBD2. CDR3 length equals 15 residues. Germline V lookup: CDR1 SNHLY, CDR2 FYNNEI. Trimming at V came to 5 bases and at J to 8 bases, leaving 5 bases not matched to a gene. CDR3 sequence reads: CASSSGLAGAYEQFF. The CDR3 DNA is TGTGCCAGCAGTTCGGGACTAGCGGGAGCATATGAGCAGTTCTTC.

V is TRBV18 and J is TRBJ2-2, with 10 bases that match TRBD2. The germline V gene encodes CDR1 KGHSH and CDR2 LQKENI. With V trimmed by 0 bases and J by 5 bases, 6 bases remained unmatched. This CDR3 has 17 residues. Here the CDR3 DNA reads TGTGCCAGCTCACCACCGGCTAGCGGGAGCGGGACCGGGGAGCTGTTTTTT. This sequence encodes CASSPPASGSGTGELFF.

The CDR3 protein is CASSPDGSSTQYF. CDR3 in DNA: TGTGCCAGCTCACCAGACGGTTCATCGACCCAGTACTTC. The chain employs TRBV18 and TRBJ2-5; D is undetermined. V lost 2 bases to trimming and J lost 7 bases, with 11 bases between them. The length of the CDR3 is 13 residues. Germline values: CDR1 KGHSH, CDR2 LQKENI.

J is TRBJ1-6 and V is TRBV7-2; possible D gene TRBD1, 6 bases. Germline V gene sequence: CDR1 SGHTA, CDR2 FQGNSA. This CDR3 has 15 residues. V was shortened by 0 bases and J by 10 bases, with 13 bases between the two germline ends. CDR3 region: CASSLAEGVGSPLHF. DNA of the CDR3: TGTGCCAGCAGCTTAGCGGAGGGGGTAGGCTCACCCCTCCACTTT.

This clone was found once. Other DNA sequences in this sample translate to the same CDR3. The CDR3 loop is CASSLGYSYEQYF. The CDR3 nucleotides read TGCGCCAGCAGCTTAGGTTACTCCTACGAGCAGTACTTC. The J gene is TRBJ2-7, the V gene TRBV5-1, with unresolved D. CDR1 SGHRS and CDR2 YFSETQ come from the germline V gene. V was pared by 2 bases and J by 0 bases, with 6 bases between. The length of the CDR3 is 13 residues.

V is TRBV15 and J is TRBJ1-4; TRBD1 might be the D (6 bases). The CDR3 sequence is 14 residues long. Trimming pared 1 base from V and 8 bases from J, leaving 11 bases between. In germline, CDR1 is LNHNV, CDR2 YYDKDF (reference sequence). In DNA, the CDR3 is TGTGCCACCAGCAGAGGGCAGGGGAGCGAAAAACTGTTTTTT. Amino acids: CATSRGQGSEKLFF.

The chain links TRBV7-9 to TRBJ1-2, with 10 bases lining up with TRBD1. This CDR3 contains 13 residues. Germline V lookup: CDR1 SEHNR, CDR2 FQNEAQ (reference sequence). Germline trimming cut 5 bases from V and 8 bases from J; bases unmatched to any gene: 5. The CDR3 DNA follows: TGTGCCAGCAGCGGGACAGGGGTTGGGGGCTACACCTTC. The encoded protein is CASSGTGVGGYTF.

The chain carries TRBV27 and TRBJ2-5; D unclear. Trimming left V 4 bases short and J 4 bases short, with 7 bases between. The germline V gene encodes CDR1 MNHEY and CDR2 SMNVEV (reference sequence). The CDR3 extends over 12 amino acids. In nucleotides, the CDR3 is TGTGCCAGCAGTTCCGACCGAGAGACCCAGTACTTC. Residues: CASSSDRETQYF.

This sequence joins TRBV25-1 and TRBJ1-2; D is uncertain. Deletions cut 4 bases from V and 6 bases from J, with 21 bases between. Germline-derived CDR1 and CDR2 are MGHDK and SYGVNS. The CDR3 is 16 residues long. The CDR3 sequence: CASSANRDPSAHGYTF. As DNA, the CDR3 is TGTGCCAGCAGTGCTAACCGGGATCCAAGTGCCCATGGCTACACCTTC.

The genes are TRBV14 and TRBJ2-3; D is unresolved. There are 13 residues in the CDR3. V gave up 4 bases and J gave up 5 bases, with 10 bases separating them. Germline V CDR1 and CDR2: SGHDN, FVKESK. In nucleotides, the CDR3 is TGTGCCAGCAGCCTGAACCCGCTAGATACGCAGTATTTT. Residues: CASSLNPLDTQYF.

A single count supports this clone. The rearrangement links TRBV28 to TRBJ2-6; the D gene is possibly TRBD1 (6 bases). Germline V gene sequence: CDR1 MDHEN, CDR2 SYDVKM. V lost 3 bases and J 0 bases, leaving 12 bases between the germline ends. The CDR3 has 17 amino acids. The chain's CDR3 is CASSFRQARSGANVLTF. CDR3 in DNA: TGTGCCAGCAGTTTCCGACAGGCTCGCTCTGGGGCCAACGTCCTGACTTTC.

The V gene is TRBV5-4, the J gene TRBJ2-6, with a possible D match to TRBD2 (6 bases). The CDR3 extends over 18 amino acids. CDR1 is SGHNT, CDR2 YYREEE, per germline (reference sequence). Between the trimmed V and J ends, which lost 4 bases and 1 base, there was a span of 18 bases. CDR3 amino acids: CASSPRGGTRSGANVLTF. CDR3 nucleotides: TGTGCCAGCAGCCCTCGGGGCGGGACTCGATCTGGGGCCAACGTCCTGACTTTC.

This chain uses TRBV4-2 with TRBJ2-1, with D possibly called TRBD1 or TRBD2 (5 bases each). CDR1 and CDR2 from the germline V gene are LGHNA and YNFKEQ. The CDR3 length is 19 residues. Trimming shortened V by 2 bases and J by 2 bases, and 22 bases separated the two germline ends. The CDR3: CASSQQHRTGPLTYNEQFF. CDR3 DNA sequence: TGTGCCAGCAGCCAACAGCACCGAACGGGGCCCCTCACCTACAATGAGCAGTTCTTC.

This clone occurred once. The CDR3 region has the DNA TGTGCCATCATGCCAGGGGAACCAGAGGGCTACACCTTC. Residues: CAIMPGEPEGYTF. The rearrangement links TRBV10-3 to TRBJ1-2; D is possibly TRBD1 (6 bases). The V gene lost 7 bases and the J gene lost 8 bases, with 17 bases spanning the gap. The CDR3 spans 13 residues. From germline, CDR1 is ENHRY and CDR2 SYGVKD.

The rearrangement joins TRBV6-6 to TRBJ2-2, with D hard to call. CDR3 length: 13 residues. Germline CDR1 reads MNHNY; CDR2 reads SVGAGI (reference sequence). V lost 2 bases and J 8 bases, leaving 9 bases between the germline ends. CDR3: CASSYQDGGELFF. CDR3 DNA sequence: TGTGCCAGCAGTTACCAGGACGGTGGGGAGCTGTTTTTT.

This chain connects TRBV5-4 to TRBJ1-3; a weak D match, TRBD1 (5 bases). Germline-derived CDR1 and CDR2 are SGHNT and YYREEE (reference sequence). The CDR3 is 18 amino acids. The V and J ends lost 4 bases and 0 bases respectively, with 20 bases between them. CDR3 amino acids: CASSRGTGGEGSGNTIYF. DNA for the CDR3: TGTGCCAGCAGCCGAGGAACGGGGGGAGAAGGCTCTGGAAACACCATATATTTT.

The V and J genes are TRBV4-2 and TRBJ1-1; TRBD1 might be the D (6 bases). CDR3 length: 15 residues. CDR1 LGHNA and CDR2 YNFKEQ come from the germline V gene. V was pared by 1 base and J by 6 bases, with 15 bases between. DNA of the CDR3: TGTGCCAGCAGCCAAGTCGGGGGCCGGGGGCCTGAAGCTTTCTTT. It yields the protein CASSQVGGRGPEAFF.

The genes are TRBV27 and TRBJ2-7, with D maybe TRBD1 (6 bases). There are 15 residues in the CDR3. Germline V gene sequence: CDR1 MNHEY, CDR2 SMNVEV (reference sequence). V was cut by 5 bases and J by 2 bases, with 16 bases left in between. CDR3 sequence: CASSLKRGWAYEQYF. DNA for the CDR3: TGTGCCAGCAGTCTAAAGAGGGGGTGGGCCTACGAGCAGTACTTC.

The chain combines TRBV11-2 with TRBJ2-7; weak D call: TRBD2 (6 bases). The V gene lost 2 bases and the J gene lost 3 bases, with 14 bases spanning the gap. Germline CDR1 reads SGHAT; CDR2 reads FQNNGV. This CDR3 has 15 residues. CDR3 region: CASSLSTVGSYEQYF. CDR3 coding DNA: TGTGCCAGCAGCTTATCGACAGTCGGGAGCTACGAGCAGTACTTC. Full variable domain (outside the CDR3, taken from reference TRBV11-2 and TRBJ2-7): EAGVAQSPRYKIIEKRQSVAFWCNPISGHATLYWYQQILGQGPKLLIQFQNNGVVDDSQLPKDRFSAERLKGVDSTLKIQPAKLEDSAVYLCASSLSTVGSYEQYFGPGTRLTVT.

The chain couples TRBV29-1 to TRBJ2-1, with unresolved D. V was trimmed by 5 bases and J by 10 bases, leaving 12 bases between them. Per the germline V gene, CDR1 is SQVTM and CDR2 is ANQGSEA. The CDR3 is 11 residues long. CDR3 bases: TGCAGCGTTCGGCCTTTGAGCGAGCAGTTCTTC. This encodes CSVRPLSEQFF.

The chain links TRBV7-6 to TRBJ2-5; D call uncertain. Trimming stripped 5 bases from V and 9 bases from J, with 16 bases between. Germline V gene lookup returns CDR1 SGHVS and CDR2 FNYEAQ. CDR3 size: 13 residues. CDR3 coding DNA: TGTGCCAGCAGCCCCGGTGCCCAGGCGGCCCAGTACTTC. Translated: CASSPGAQAAQYF.

This clone was recorded only once. V is TRBV7-2 and J is TRBJ2-1, with TRBD2 as a possible D gene (6 bases). The CDR3 is 14 amino acids. The V and J ends lost 8 bases and 0 bases respectively, with 11 bases between them. From germline, CDR1 is SGHTA and CDR2 FQGNSA. The CDR3 is CASSGGSSYNEQFF. Written as DNA, the CDR3 is TGTGCCAGCTCCGGGGGAAGCTCCTACAATGAGCAGTTCTTC.